The source of this T cell receptor (beta chain) is a study of CD4 and CD8 cells across lung adenocarcinoma regions. Via MiXCR, TCRdb re-called the PCR reads, giving one row per CDR3 protein. Among some 18,000 distinct CDR3 sequences, 40% to 60% were seen once, and the ten largest hold about a third. As concerns this clonotype: An end of the junction differs from the germline gene, which may be a read error.

Samples came from patients with localized non-small cell lung adenocarcinoma. The source of this sequence is a male donor with lung adenocarcinoma. The CD4 and CD8 labels of this study may be unreliable. Sequencing used CD8+ T cells from the margin of a lung tumor.

CDR3 coding DNA: TGCGCCAGCAGTGGGCTGGGAGCCAGGAGCACGCAGTATTTC. It encodes CASSGLGARSTQYF. This chain uses TRBV10-2 with TRBJ2-3; possibly TRBD2 for D (5 bases). Germline-derived CDR1 and CDR2 are WSHSY and SAAADI. The CDR3 is 14 amino acids.